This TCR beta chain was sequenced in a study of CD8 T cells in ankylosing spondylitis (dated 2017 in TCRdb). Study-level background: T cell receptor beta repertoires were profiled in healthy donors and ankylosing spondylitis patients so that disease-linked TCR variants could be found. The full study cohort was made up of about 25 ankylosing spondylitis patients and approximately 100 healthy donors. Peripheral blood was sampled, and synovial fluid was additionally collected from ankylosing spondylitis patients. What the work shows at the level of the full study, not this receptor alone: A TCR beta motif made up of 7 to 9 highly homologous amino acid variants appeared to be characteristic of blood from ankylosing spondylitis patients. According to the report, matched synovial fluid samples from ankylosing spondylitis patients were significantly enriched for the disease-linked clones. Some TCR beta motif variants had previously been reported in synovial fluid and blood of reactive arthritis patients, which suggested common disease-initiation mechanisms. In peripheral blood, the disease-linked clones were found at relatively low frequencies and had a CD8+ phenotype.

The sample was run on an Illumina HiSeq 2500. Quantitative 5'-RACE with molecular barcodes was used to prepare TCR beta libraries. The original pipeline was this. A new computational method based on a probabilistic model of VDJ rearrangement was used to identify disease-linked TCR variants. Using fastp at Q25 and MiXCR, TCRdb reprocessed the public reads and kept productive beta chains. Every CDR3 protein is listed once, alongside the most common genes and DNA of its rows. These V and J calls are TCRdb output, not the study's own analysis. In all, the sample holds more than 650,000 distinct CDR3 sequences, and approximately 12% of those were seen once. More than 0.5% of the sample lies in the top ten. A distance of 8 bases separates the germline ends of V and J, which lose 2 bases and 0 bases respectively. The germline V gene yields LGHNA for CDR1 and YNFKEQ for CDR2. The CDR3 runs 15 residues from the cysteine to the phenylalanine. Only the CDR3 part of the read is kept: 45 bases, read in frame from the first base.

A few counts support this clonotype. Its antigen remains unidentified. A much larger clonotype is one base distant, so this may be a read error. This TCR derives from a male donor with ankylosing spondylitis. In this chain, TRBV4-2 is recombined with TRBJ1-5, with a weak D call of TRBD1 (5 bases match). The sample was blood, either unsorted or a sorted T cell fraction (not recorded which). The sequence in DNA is TGTGCCAGCAGCCAACCGGACACTAGCAATCAGCCCCAGCATTTT. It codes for CASSQPDTSNQPQHF.